The sequence of this TCR beta chain was determined in a study of PD-1 blockade in classical Hodgkin lymphoma. This CDR3 comprises 15 residues. The germline CDR1 and CDR2 sequences are MNHEY and SMNVEV (reference sequence). V lost 5 bases to trimming and J lost 0 bases, with 14 bases between them. This table comes from immunoSEQ multiplex PCR, and its TCRdb copy is limited to in-frame clones, with some not included. The sample lists 15,000 to 17,000 clones; around 84% were seen once. Worth noting for this clone: No antigen is known for it.

Time point in this sample: newly diagnosed, previously untreated cHL patient sample. It was by magnetic negative selection that CD4+ T cells were purified from thawed PBMCs. Untreated, newly diagnosed classical Hodgkin lymphoma PBMCs were comparators. Whole-study results and caveats: Newly diagnosed patients reportedly had lower baseline TCR diversity than healthy donors.

The sample consisted of CD4+ T cells from blood. V gene TRBV27 combines with J gene TRBJ2-7; D tentatively reads TRBD1 or TRBD2 (7 bases each). The TCR sequence derives from a human donor with classical Hodgkin lymphoma. CDR3 loop: CASSRSGTVSYEQYF. CDR3 nucleotide sequence: TGTGCCAGCAGTCGAAGCGGGACAGTCTCCTACGAGCAGTACTTC.